The rows below give T cell receptor beta chains drawn from one sample of a study of tumor-infiltrating lymphocytes in primary liver carcinoma. From the multiplex PCR reads, TCRdb called clonotypes with MiXCR, one entry per CDR3 protein. The sample lists about 84,000 distinct CDR3 sequences; approximately 77% were seen once. Sequencing was done on a sample of liver tumor tissue from sampling region 1. The receptors originated from a man aged 35 to 55 with primary liver carcinoma and hepatitis B virus infection. The CDR3 runs from the conserved cysteine through the conserved F or W. The D gene is left open where the match is weak. Some rows mark clone size as missing; the rest say once, few, many or name a class of expanded clone.

clone size	V gene	D gene	J gene	CDR3 DNA	CDR3 protein
.	TRBV29-1	.	TRBJ2-1	TGCAGCGGACTGCAGGGACGGGGGCTGGATGAGCAGTTCTTC	CSGLQGRGLDEQFF
.	TRBV6-2/TRBV6-3	.	TRBJ2-6	TGTGCCAGCAGTCCTAGCCAGTCTGGGGCCAACGTCCTGACTTTT	CASSPSQSGANVLTF
.	TRBV2	.	TRBJ2-3	TGTGCAAGCATTGGGATAACGGGCACAGATACGCAGTATTTT	CASIGITGTDTQYF
.	TRBV11-2	.	TRBJ2-1	TGTGCCAGCAGCCCAGAGTACATTGAGCCGTTCTTC	CASSPEYIEPFF
.	TRBV10-2	.	TRBJ2-5	TGCGCCAGCAGTGAGGGCCTACCCCCACAAGAGACCCAGTACTTC	CASSEGLPPQETQYF
.	TRBV30	.	TRBJ2-2	TGTGCCTGGGGGCGCGTGTGTTACACCGGGGAGCTGTTTTTT	CAWGRVCYTGELFF
once	TRBV11-2	.	TRBJ2-2	TGTCCCAGTAGCTTAAATTGGGACACCGGGGAGCTGTTTTTT	CPSSLNWDTGELFF
.	TRBV4-1	TRBD2	TRBJ2-4	TGTGCCATCAGCCAAGATTCGGGGGGGAGTAGCCCTGCCAAAAACATTCAGTACTTC	CAISQDSGGSSPAKNIQYF
.	TRBV6-2/TRBV6-3	TRBD1	TRBJ2-3	TGTTCCAGCAGTTACTCGATCGGGACAGGGGGCACAGATACGCAATATTTT	CSSSYSIGTGGTDTQYF
.	TRBV5-1	TRBD2	TRBJ2-3	TGCGCCAGCAGCTTGGGTTTGACTAGCGGGATCACAGATACGCAGTATTTT	CASSLGLTSGITDTQYF
.	TRBV10-3	TRBD1	TRBJ2-1	TGTGCCATCAGTGAAATGGGACAGGGATATGAGCAGTTCTTC	CAISEMGQGYEQFF
many	TRBV7-9	.	TRBJ1-2	TGTGCCAGCAGCTTAGCCCCTACAGGGCAAGGGGATGGCTACACCTTC	CASSLAPTGQGDGYTF
.	TRBV5-6	TRBD1	TRBJ1-5	TGTACCAGCAGCTACGCTGGGACAGGGACGGATCAGCCCCAACATTTT	CTSSYAGTGTDQPQHF
many	TRBV7-9	TRBD1	TRBJ1-2	TGTGCCAGCGGCTGGACAGGGGGCTATGGCTACACCTTC	CASGWTGGYGYTF
.	TRBV5-1	.	TRBJ2-5	TGCGCCAGGAGCGCTCAGGGCTCACTCGAAGAGACCCAGTACTTC	CARSAQGSLEETQYF
many	TRBV29-1	.	TRBJ2-1	TGCAGCGTCGTTCGGCTAGAATCCTACAATGAGCAGTTCTTC	CSVVRLESYNEQFF
.	TRBV11-2	.	TRBJ1-2	TGTGCCGGCAGCCCAGCCTACATGGACTATGGCTACACCTTC	CAGSPAYMDYGYTF
.	TRBV12-3/TRBV12-4	.	TRBJ2-5	TGTGGCAACAATGTACAGGCGGGGACGACCCAGTACTTC	CGNNVQAGTTQYF
.	TRBV29-1	TRBD2	TRBJ2-1	TGCAGGGTTTCCTCCGGGACTAGCGGCAATGAGCAATTCTTC	CRVSSGTSGNEQFF
.	TRBV4-1	TRBD1	TRBJ2-7	TGCGCCAGCAGCTTAGTTCGGGACAGCATCTGCGAGCAATACTTC	CASSLVRDSICEQYF
.	TRBV11-2	.	TRBJ2-1	TGTGCCACCGGGCGAGACCTGCCATCCTACAATGAACAGTTCTTC	CATGRDLPSYNEQFF
.	TRBV11-2	TRBD2	TRBJ2-7	TGTGCCAGCAACTTATCCGTTGGACTAGCGGGAGGGGAGTACGAAGAGTACTTT	CASNLSVGLAGGEYEEYF